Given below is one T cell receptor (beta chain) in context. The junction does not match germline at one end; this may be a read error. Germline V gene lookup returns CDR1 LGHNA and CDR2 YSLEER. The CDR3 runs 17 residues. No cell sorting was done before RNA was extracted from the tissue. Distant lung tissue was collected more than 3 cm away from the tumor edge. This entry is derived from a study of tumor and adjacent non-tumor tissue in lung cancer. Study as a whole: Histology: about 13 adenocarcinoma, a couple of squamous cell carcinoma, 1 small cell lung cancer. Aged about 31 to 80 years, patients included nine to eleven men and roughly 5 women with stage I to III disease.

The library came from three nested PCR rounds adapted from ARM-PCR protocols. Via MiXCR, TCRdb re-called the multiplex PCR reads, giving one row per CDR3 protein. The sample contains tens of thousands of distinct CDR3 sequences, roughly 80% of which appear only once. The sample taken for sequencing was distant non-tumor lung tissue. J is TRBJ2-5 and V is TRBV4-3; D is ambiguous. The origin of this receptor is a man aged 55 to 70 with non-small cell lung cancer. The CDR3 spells CASSQESELFSGETQYF. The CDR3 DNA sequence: TGCGCCAGTAGCCAAGAATCTGAGCTCTTCTCGGGAGAGACCCAGTACTTC.